This TCR beta chain was observed in a study of cytomegalovirus exposure and HLA in healthy donors. General study findings and limits: In a later analysis, first-cohort TCR clusters were found to tend to co-occur in the 120 or so validation repertoires.

Here immunoSEQ multiplex PCR was the method, and the copy in TCRdb shows in-frame clones only, minus some. The sample contains under 150,000 clones, more than 75% of which appear only once. In regard to this clone: Antigen specificity is unknown.

Germline V CDR1 and CDR2: SEHNR, FQNEAQ (reference sequence). The CDR3 loop spans 14 amino acids. J lost 3 bases, V lost 5 bases, and 1 base had no gene match. This receptor was obtained from a woman aged 18-29 years in good health and CMV-seropositive. The specimen sequenced was PBMCs. The V and J genes are TRBV7-9 and TRBJ2-1; 10 bases are shared with TRBD2. The CDR3 loop is CASSRTSGYNEQFF. The DNA for the CDR3 is TGTGCCAGCAGCCGGACTAGCGGCTACAATGAGCAGTTCTTC.